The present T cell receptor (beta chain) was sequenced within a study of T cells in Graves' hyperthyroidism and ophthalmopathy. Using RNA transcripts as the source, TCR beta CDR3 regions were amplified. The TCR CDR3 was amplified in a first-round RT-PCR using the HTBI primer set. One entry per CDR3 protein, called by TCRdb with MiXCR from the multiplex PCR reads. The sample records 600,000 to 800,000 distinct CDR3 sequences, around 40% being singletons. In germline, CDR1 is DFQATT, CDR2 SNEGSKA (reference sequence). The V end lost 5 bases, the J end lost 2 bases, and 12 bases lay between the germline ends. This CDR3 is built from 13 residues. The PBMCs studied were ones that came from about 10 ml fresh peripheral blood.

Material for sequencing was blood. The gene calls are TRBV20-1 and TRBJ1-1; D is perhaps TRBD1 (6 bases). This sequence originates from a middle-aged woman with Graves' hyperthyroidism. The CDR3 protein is CSAGGGSNTEAFF. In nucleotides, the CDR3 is TGCAGTGCTGGAGGGGGATCCAACACTGAAGCTTTCTTT.